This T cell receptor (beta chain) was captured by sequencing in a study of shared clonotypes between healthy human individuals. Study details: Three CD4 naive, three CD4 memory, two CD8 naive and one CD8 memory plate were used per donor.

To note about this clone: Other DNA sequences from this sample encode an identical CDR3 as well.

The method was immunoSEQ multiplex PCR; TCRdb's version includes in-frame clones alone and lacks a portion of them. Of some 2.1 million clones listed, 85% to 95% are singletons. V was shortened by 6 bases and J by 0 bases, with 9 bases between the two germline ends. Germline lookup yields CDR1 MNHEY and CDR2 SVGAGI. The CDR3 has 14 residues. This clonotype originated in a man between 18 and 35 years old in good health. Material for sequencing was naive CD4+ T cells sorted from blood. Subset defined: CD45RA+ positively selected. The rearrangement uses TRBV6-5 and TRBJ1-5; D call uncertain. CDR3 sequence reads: CASSRDSSNQPQHF. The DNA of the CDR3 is TGTGCCAGCAGCCGTGACTCTAGCAATCAGCCCCAGCATTTT.